This TCR beta chain appears in the sequencing data of a study of OX40 agonist ivuxolimab in advanced cancers. Background on the whole study: Ivuxolimab was a fully human IgG2 agonistic monoclonal antibody targeting the costimulatory receptor OX40 (CD134). Intravenous ivuxolimab was administered to patients every 2 weeks at six dose levels: 0.01, 0.1, 0.3, 1.5, 3 and 10 mg/kg. Three dose-escalation patients achieved partial responses, one with hepatocellular carcinoma and two with cutaneous melanoma. The paper describes the monotherapy dose-escalation part (N = 52 patients) of the phase I trial of ivuxolimab. Prior anti-PD-1, anti-PD-L1 or anti-CTLA-4 therapy was permitted, and about two fifths of dose-escalation patients had received checkpoint inhibitors. In the dose-escalation cohort, more than 80% of patients were male, and the mean age was roughly 56 years with a range of roughly 20 to 80. Among the 52 dose-escalation patients, about 20 had hepatocellular carcinoma, approximately 15 melanoma, 9 renal cell carcinoma and 9 head and neck cancer. The purpose of peripheral TCRbeta sequencing was to test whether ivuxolimab changed TCR sequence diversity and led to clonal T-cell expansion. Overall results and qualifications from the work: Which antigens the clonally expanded peripheral T cells were specific for was not determined. Low levels of normalized T-cell clonal expansion were also seen in some patients who did not respond. In partial responders in the 0.1-3.0 mg/kg groups, normalized peripheral clonal expansion was found to be among the lowest, especially among CD8+ T cells. At doses of 0.1 to 3.0 mg/kg, clonal expansion of both CD4+ and CD8+ blood T cells was observed from baseline to week 6. After ivuxolimab, CD8+ T cells had more expanded clones than CD4+ T cells on average.

The trial excluded patients who had a history of autoimmune disease or were on systemic immunosuppression. Peripheral blood for TCR sequencing was collected from all dose cohorts at baseline, on cycle 4 day 1, and on cycle 7 day 1. The samples were drawn from a first-in-human, open-label, multicenter phase I dose-escalation trial of ivuxolimab. Adults with locally advanced or metastatic head and neck squamous cell, hepatocellular, melanoma or renal cell carcinoma were enrolled in the trial. Before TCR sequencing, CD4+ and CD8+ T cells were separately sorted from peripheral blood. Notes on this clone: Its antigen remains unidentified. The sample holds no much larger clone one base away, and base qualities are not on file.

The CDR3 sequence holds 13 residues, the cysteine and phenylalanine included. Solely the CDR3 DNA is kept, with 39 bases framed from the first base. V loses 2 bases of germline sequence and J loses 1 base, and the interval between the two ends is 5 bases. In the germline V gene (reference sequence), CDR1 corresponds to SEHNR and CDR2 to FQNEAQ. For sequencing of the TCRbeta CDR3 region, genomic DNA was extracted from the sorted cells. TCRbeta CDR3 regions were sequenced using the immunoSEQ Assay. Sourced from immuneACCESS, this table was stored by TCRdb with only in-frame sequences that have V and J called. A share of the clones is absent; for the studies checked, an unresolved V gene accounts for under half, and the remainder has no known explanation. This sample is represented by 100,000 to 150,000 clones; roughly 92% of them were singletons. The ten largest clones add up to roughly 0.8% of the sample.

The receptor's source is an adult with an advanced solid tumor such as melanoma, head and neck, liver or kidney cancer. This material consisted of CD4+ or CD8+ T cells sorted from blood, taken in a trial of the OX40 agonist ivuxolimab. Here the chain combines TRBV7-9 and TRBJ1-1, with the D gene uncertain. The nucleotide sequence reads as follows: TGTGCCAGCAGCTTAACGCAGAACACTGAAGCTTTCTTT. Translated, it gives CASSLTQNTEAFF.